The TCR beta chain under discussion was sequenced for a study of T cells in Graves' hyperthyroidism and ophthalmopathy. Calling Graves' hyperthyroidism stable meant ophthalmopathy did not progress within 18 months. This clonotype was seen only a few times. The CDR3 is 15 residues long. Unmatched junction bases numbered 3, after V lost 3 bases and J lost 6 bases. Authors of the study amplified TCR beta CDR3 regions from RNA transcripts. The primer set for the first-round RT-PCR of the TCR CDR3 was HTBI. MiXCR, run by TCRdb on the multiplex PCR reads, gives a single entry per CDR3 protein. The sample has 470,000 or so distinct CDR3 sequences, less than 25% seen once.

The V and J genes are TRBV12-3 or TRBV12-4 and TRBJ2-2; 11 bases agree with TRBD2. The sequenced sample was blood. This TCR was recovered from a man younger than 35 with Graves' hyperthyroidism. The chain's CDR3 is CASSFGLAGPGELFF. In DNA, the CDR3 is TGTGCCAGCAGTTTTGGACTAGCGGGCCCCGGGGAGCTGTTTTTT.